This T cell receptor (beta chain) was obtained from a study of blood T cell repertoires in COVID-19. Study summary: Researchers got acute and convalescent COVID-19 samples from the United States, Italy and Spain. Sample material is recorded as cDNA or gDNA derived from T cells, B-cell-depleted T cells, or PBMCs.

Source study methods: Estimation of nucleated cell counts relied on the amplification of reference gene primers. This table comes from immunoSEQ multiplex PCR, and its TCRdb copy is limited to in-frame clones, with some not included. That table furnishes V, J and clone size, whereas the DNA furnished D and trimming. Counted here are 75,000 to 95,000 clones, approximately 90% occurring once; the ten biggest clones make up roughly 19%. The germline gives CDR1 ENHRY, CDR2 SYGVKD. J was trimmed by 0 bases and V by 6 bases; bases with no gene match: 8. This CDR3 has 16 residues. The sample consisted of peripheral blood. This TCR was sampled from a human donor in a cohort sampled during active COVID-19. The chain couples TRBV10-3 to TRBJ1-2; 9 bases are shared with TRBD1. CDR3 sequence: CAIRKDRGPANYGYTF. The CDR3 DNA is TGTGCCATCAGGAAGGACAGGGGCCCGGCTAACTATGGCTACACCTTC.